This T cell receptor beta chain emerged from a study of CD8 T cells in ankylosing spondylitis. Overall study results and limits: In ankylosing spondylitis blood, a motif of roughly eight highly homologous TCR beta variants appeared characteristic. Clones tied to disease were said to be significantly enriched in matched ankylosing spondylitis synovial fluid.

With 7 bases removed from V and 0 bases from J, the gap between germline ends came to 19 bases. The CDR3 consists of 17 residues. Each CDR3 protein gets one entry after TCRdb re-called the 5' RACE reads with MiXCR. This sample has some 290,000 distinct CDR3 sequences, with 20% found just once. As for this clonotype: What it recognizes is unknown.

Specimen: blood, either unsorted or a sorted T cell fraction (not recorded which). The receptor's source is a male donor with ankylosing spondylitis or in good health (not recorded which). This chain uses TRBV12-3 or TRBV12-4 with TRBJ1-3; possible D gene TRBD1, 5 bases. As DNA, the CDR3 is TGTGCCAGCACTGCCGGGACGCTATTAACCTCTGGAAACACCATATATTTT. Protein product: CASTAGTLLTSGNTIYF.